This entry describes one TCR beta chain. Its specificity is unknown. These data are taken from a study of radiotherapy plus CTLA-4 blockade in lung cancer. Points from the study as a whole: Clones of tumor-derived TCRs expanded in blood after radiotherapy plus ipilimumab.

The protocol was immunoSEQ multiplex PCR, while the TCRdb copy is restricted to in-frame clones and leaves out a portion. The sample includes approximately 46,000 clones, 80% to 90% of them seen just once. This CDR3 region has 14 residues. The V gene's germline CDR1 is MGHRA and CDR2 YSYEKL. Trimming removed 0 bases from V and 8 bases from J, with 10 bases in between. The chain links TRBV4-1 to TRBJ1-4; TRBD1 might be the D (6 bases). Sequenced here: peripheral blood, sampled from a patient treated with radiotherapy plus ipilimumab. This TCR derives from a human donor with non-small cell lung cancer whose response to radiotherapy plus ipilimumab could not be evaluated. CDR3 protein: CASSQDTGFEKLFF. CDR3 bases: TGCGCCAGCAGCCAAGACACAGGGTTCGAAAAACTGTTTTTT.